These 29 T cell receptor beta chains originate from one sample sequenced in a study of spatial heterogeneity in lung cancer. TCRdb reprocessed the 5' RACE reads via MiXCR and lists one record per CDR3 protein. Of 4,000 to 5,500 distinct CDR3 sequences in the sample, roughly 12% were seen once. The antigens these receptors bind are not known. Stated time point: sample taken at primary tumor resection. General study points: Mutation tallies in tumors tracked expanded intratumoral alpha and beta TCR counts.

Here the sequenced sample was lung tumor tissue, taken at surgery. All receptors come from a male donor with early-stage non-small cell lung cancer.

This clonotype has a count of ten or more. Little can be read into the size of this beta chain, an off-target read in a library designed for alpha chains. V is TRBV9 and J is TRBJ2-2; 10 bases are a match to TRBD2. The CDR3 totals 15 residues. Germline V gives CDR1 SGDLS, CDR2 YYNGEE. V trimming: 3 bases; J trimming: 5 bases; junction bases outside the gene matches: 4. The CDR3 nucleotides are TGTGCCAGCAGCGGACTAGCGGGTGGGACCGGGGAGCTGTTTTTT. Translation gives CASSGLAGGTGELFF.

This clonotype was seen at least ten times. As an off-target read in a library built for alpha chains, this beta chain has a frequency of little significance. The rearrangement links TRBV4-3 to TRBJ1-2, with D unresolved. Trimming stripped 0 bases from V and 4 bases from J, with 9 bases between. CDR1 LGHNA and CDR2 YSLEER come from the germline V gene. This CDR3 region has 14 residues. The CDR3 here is CASSQDGDLYGYTF. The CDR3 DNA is TGCGCCAGCAGCCAAGATGGAGACCTCTATGGCTACACCTTC.

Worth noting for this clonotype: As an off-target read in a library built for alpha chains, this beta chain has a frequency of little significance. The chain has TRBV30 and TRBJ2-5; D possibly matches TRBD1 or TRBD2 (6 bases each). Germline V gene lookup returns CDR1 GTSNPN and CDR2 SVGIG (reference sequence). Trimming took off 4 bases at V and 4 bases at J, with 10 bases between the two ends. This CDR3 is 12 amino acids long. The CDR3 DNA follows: TGTGCCTGGAAGAGGGGGGCAGAGACCCAGTACTTC. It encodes CAWKRGAETQYF.

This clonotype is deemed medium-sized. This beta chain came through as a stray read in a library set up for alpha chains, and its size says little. The CDR3 DNA sequence: TGTGCCTGGAGTCCTCTCAGGGCGGAGAACACCGGGGAGCTGTTTTTT. Translating gives CAWSPLRAENTGELFF. The V and J genes are TRBV30 and TRBJ2-2, with D perhaps TRBD1 (5 bases). This CDR3 contains 16 residues. The V and J ends lost 2 bases and 1 base respectively, with 14 bases between them. Per the germline V gene, CDR1 is GTSNPN and CDR2 is SVGIG (reference sequence).

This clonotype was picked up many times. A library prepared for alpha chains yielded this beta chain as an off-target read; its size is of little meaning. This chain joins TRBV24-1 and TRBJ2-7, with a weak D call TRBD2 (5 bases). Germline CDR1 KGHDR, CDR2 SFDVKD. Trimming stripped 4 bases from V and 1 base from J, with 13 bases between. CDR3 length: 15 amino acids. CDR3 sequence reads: CATSEAGERSYEQYF. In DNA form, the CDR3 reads TGTGCCACCAGTGAGGCCGGGGAGCGGTCCTACGAGCAGTACTTC.

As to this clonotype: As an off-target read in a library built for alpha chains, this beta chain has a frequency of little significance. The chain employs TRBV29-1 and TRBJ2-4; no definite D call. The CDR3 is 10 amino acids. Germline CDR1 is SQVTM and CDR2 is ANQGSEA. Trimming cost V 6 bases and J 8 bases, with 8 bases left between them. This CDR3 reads CSVVRDIQYF. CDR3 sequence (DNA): TGCAGCGTCGTCCGGGACATTCAGTACTTC.

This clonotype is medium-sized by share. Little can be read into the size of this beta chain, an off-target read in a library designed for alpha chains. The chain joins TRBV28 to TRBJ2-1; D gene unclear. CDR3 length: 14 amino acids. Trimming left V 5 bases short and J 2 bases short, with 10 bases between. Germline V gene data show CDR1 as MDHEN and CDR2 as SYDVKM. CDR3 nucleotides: TGTGCCAGCAGTCCTTCTAGAACCTACAATGAGCAGTTCTTC. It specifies CASSPSRTYNEQFF.

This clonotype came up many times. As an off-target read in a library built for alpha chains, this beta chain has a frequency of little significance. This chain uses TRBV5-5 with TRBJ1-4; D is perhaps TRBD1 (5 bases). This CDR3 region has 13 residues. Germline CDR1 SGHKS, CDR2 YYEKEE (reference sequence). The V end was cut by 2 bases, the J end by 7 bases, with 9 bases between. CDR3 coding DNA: TGTGCCAGCAGCTTCCCCGGGGGTGAAAAACTGTTTTTT. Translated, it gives CASSFPGGEKLFF.

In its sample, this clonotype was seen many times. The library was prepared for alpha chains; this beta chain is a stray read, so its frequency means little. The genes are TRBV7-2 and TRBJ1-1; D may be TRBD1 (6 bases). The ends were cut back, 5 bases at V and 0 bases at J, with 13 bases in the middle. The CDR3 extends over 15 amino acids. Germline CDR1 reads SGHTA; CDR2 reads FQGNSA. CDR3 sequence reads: CASSREGDMNTEAFF. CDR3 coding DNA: TGTGCCAGCAGCAGAGAAGGGGACATGAACACTGAAGCTTTCTTT.

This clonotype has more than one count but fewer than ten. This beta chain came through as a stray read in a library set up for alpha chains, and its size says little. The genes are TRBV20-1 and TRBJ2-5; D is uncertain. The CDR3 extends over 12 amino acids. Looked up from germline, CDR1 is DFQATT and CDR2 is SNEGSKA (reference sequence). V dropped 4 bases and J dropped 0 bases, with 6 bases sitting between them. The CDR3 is CSANGDQETQYF. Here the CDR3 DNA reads TGCAGTGCTAATGGGGACCAAGAGACCCAGTACTTC.

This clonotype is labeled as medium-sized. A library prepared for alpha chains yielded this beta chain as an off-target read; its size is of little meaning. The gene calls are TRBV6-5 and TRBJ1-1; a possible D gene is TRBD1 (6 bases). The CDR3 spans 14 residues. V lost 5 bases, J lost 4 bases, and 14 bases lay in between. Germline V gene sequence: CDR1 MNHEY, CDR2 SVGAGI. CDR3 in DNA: TGTGCCAGCAGTCCTTCCCGGGACACCACTGAAGCTTTCTTT. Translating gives CASSPSRDTTEAFF.

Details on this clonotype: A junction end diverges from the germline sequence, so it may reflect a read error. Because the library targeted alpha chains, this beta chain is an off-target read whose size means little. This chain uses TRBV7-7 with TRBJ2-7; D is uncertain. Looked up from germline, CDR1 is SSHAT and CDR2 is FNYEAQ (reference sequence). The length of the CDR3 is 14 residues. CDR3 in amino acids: CASSPDRGSYEQYF. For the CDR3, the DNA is TGTGCTAGCAGCCCGGACCGAGGCTCCTACGAGCAGTACTTC.

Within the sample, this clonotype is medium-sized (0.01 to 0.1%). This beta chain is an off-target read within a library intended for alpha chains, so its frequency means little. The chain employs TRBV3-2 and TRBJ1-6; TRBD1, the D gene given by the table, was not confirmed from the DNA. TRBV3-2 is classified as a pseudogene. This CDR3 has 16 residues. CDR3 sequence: CASPPLGRRNNSPLHF. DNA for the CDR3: TGTGCCAGCCCCCCCCTGGGGCGTAGGAATAATTCACCCCTCCACTTT.

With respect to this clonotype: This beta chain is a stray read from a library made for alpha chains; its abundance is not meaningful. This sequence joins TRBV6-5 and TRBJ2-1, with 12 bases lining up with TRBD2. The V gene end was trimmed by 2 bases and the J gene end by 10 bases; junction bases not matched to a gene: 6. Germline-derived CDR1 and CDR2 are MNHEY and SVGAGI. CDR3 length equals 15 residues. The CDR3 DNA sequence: TGTGCCAGCAGTTACGGTAGGCTAGCGGGAGGGGAGCAGTTCTTC. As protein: CASSYGRLAGGEQFF.

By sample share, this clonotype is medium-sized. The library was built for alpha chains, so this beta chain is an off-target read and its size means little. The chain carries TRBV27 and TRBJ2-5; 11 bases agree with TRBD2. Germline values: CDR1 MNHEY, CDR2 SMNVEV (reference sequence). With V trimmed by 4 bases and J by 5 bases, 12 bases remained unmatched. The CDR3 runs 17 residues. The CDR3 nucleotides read TGTGCCAGCAGTTCCGGTGATAGCGGGGGGGCGTGGGAGACCCAGTACTTC. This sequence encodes CASSSGDSGGAWETQYF.

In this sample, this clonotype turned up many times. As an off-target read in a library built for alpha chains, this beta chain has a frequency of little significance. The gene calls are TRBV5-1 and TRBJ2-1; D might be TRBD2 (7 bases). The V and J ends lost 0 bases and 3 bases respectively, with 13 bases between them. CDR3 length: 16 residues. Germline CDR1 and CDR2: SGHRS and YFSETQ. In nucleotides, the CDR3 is TGCGCCAGCAGCTTGGGGGCGGGGGCGATCTACAATGAGCAGTTCTTC. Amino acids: CASSLGAGAIYNEQFF.

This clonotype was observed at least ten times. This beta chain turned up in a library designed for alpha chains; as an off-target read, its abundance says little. The CDR3 is CASSPPLGGTDTQYF. The CDR3 coding sequence is TGTGCCAGCTCACCCCCCCTCGGGGGGACAGATACGCAGTATTTT. The chain is built from TRBV18 and TRBJ2-3, with 7 nucleotides matching TRBD2. V gave up 3 bases and J gave up 3 bases; unmatched junction bases: 6. The CDR3 length is 15 residues. Germline loops: CDR1 KGHSH, CDR2 LQKENI.

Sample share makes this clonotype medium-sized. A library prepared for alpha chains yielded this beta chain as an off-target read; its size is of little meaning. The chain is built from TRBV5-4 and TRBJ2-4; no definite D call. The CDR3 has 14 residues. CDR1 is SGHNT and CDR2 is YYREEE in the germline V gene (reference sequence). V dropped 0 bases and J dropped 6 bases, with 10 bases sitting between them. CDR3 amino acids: CASSLASQTNIQYF. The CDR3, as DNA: TGTGCCAGCAGCTTGGCGTCCCAGACAAACATTCAGTACTTC.

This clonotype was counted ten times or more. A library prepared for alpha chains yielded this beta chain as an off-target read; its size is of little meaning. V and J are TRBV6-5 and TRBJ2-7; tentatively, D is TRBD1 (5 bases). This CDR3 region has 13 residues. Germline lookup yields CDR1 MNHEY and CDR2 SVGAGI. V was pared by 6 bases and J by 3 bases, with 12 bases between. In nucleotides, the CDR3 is TGTGCCAGCAGAAAGGGGCAGGACTACGAGCAGTACTTC. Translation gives CASRKGQDYEQYF.

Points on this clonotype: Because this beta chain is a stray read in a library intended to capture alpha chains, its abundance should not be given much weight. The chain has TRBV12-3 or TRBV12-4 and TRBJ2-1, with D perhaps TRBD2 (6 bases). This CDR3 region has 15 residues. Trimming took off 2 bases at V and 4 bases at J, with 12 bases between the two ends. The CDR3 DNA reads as TGTGCCAGCAGTTTATTGACTAGGGCATACAATGAGCAGTTCTTC. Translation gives CASSLLTRAYNEQFF.

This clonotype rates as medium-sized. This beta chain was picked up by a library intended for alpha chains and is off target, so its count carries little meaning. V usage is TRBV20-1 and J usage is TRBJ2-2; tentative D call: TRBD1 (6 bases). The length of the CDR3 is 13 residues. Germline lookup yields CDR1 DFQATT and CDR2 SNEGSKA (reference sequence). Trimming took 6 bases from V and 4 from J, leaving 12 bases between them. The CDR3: CSAISGVTGELFF. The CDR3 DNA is TGCAGTGCAATTTCAGGGGTCACCGGGGAGCTGTTTTTT.

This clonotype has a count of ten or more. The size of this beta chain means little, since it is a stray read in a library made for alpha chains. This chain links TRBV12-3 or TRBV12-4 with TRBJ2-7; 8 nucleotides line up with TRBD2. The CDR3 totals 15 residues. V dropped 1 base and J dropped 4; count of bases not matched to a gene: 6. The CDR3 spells CASSLVAGTAYEQYF. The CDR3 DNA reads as TGTGCCAGCAGTTTAGTAGCGGGGACTGCATACGAGCAGTACTTC.

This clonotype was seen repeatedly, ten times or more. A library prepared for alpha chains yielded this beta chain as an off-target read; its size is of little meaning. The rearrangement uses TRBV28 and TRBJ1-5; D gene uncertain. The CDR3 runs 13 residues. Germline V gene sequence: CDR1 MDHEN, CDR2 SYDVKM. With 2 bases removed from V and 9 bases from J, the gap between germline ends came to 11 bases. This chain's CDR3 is CASSLTAFRPQHF. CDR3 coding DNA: TGTGCCAGCAGTTTAACGGCCTTTCGGCCCCAGCATTTT.

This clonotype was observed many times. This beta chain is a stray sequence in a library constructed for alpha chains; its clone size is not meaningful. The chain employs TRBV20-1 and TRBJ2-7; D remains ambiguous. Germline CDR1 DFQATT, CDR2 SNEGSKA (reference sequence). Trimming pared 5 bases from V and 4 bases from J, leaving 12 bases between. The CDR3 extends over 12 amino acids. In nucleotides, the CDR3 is TGCAGTGCTTTTGGACCCAATTACGAGCAGTACTTC. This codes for CSAFGPNYEQYF.

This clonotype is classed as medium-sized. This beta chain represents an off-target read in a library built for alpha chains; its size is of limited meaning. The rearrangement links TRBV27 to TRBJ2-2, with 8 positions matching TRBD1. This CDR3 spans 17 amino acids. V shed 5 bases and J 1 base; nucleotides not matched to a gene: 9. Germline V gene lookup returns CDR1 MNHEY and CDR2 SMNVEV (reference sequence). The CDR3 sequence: CASSMRGQGLNTGELFF. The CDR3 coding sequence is TGTGCCAGCAGTATGAGAGGACAGGGATTGAACACCGGGGAGCTGTTTTTT.

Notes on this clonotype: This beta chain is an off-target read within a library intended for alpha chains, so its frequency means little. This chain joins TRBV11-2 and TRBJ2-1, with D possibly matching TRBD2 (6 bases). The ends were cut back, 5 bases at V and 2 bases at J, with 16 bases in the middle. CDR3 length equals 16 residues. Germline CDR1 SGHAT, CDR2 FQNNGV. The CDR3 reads CASSDASAYPYNEQFF. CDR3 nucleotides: TGTGCCAGCAGCGACGCTAGCGCCTACCCCTACAATGAGCAGTTCTTC.

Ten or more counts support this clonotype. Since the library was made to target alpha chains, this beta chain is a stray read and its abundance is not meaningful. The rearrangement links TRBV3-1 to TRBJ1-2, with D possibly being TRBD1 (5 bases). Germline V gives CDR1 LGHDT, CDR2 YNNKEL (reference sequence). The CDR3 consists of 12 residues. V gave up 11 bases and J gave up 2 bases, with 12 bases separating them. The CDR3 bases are TGTGCCGCGGGTCAGGGAAACTATGGCTACACCTTC. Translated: CAAGQGNYGYTF. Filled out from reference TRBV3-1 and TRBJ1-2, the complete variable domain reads DTAVSQTPKYLVTQMGNDKSIKCEQNLGHDTMYWYKQDSKKFLKIMFSYNNKELIINETVPNRFSPKSPDKAHLNLHINSLELGDSAVYFCAAGQGNYGYTFGSGTRLTVV.

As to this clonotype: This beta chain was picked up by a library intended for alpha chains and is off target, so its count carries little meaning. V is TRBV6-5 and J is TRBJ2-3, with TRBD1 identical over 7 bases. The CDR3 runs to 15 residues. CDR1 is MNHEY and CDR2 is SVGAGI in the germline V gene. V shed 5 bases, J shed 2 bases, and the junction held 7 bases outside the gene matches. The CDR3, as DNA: TGTGCCAGCAGTGCCACAGGGGAAGTCACAGATACGCAGTATTTT. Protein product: CASSATGEVTDTQYF.

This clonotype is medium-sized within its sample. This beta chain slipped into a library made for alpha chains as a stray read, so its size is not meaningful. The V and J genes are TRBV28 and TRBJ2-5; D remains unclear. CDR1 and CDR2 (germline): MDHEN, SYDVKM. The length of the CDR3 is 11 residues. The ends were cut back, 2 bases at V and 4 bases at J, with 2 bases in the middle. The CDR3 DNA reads TGTGCCAGCAGTTTAAGAGAGACCCAGTACTTC. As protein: CASSLRETQYF. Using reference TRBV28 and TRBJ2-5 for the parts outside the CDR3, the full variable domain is DVKVTQSSRYLVKRTGEKVFLECVQDMDHENMFWYRQDPGLGLRLIYFSYDVKMKEKGDIPEGYSVSREKKERFSLILESASTNQTSMYLCASSLRETQYFGPGTRLLVL.